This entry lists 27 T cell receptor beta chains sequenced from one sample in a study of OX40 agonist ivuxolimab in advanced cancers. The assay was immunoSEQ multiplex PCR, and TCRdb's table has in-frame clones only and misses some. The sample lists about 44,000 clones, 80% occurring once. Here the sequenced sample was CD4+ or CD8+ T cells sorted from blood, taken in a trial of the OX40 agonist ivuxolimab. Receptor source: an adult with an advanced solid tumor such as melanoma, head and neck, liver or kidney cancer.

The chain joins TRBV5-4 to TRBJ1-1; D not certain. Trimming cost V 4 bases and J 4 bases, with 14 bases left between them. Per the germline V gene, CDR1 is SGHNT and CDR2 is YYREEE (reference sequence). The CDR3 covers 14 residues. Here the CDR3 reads CASSGKTEGTEAFF. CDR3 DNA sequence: TGTGCCAGCAGCGGGAAAACCGAGGGCACTGAAGCTTTCTTT.

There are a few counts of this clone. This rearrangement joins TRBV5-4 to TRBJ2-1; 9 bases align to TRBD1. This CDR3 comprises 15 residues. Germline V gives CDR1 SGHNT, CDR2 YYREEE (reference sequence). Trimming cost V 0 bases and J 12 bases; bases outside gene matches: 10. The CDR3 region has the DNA TGTGCCAGCAGCTTGGGACAGGGGGGTCAGGACCGGCAGTTCTTC. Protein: CASSLGQGGQDRQFF. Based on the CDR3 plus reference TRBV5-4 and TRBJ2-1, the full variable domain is ETGVTQSPTHLIKTRGQQVTLRCSSQSGHNTVSWYQQALGQGPQFIFQYYREEENGRGNFPPRFSGLQFPNYSSELNVNALELDDSALYLCASSLGQGGQDRQFFGPGTRLTVL.

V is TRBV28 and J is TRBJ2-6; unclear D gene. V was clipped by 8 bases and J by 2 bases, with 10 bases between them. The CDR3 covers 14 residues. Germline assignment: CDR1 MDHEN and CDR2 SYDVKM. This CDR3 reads CASLSSTGANVLTF. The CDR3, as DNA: TGTGCCAGCCTCTCTAGTACTGGGGCCAACGTCCTGACTTTC.

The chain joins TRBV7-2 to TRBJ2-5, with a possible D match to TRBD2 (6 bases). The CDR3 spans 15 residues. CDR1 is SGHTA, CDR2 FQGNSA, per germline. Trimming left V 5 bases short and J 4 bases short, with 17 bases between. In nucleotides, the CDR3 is TGTGCCAGCAGCCCGGAGGGTAGCTTGGGAGAGACCCAGTACTTC. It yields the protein CASSPEGSLGETQYF.

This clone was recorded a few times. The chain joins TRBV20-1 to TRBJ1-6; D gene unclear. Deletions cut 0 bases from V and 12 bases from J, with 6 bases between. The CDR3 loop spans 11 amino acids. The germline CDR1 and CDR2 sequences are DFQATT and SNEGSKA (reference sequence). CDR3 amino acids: CSARDGRPLHF. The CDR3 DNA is TGCAGTGCTAGAGATGGCAGACCCCTCCACTTT.

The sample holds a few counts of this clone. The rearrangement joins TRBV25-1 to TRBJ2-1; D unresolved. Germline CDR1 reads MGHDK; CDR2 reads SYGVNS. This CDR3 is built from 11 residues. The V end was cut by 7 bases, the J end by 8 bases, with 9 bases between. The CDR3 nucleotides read TGTGCCAGCAAGCTAGTACATGAGCAGTTCTTC. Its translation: CASKLVHEQFF.

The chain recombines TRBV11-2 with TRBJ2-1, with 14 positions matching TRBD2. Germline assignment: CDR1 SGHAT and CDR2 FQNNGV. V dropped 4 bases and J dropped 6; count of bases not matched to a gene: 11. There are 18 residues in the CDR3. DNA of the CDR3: TGTGCCAGCAGCTCCGGACTAGCGGGAGGAGGTTCCCGCAATGAGCAGTTCTTC. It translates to CASSSGLAGGGSRNEQFF.

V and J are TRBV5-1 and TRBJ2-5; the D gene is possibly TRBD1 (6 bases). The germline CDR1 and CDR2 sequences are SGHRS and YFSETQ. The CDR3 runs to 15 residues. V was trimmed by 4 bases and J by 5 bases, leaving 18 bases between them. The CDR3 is CASSSSGAAEETQYF. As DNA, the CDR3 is TGCGCCAGCAGCAGTTCAGGGGCAGCGGAGGAGACCCAGTACTTC.

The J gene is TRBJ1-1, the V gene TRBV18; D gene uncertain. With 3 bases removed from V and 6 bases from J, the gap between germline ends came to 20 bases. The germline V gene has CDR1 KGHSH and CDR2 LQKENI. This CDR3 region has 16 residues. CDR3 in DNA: TGTGCCAGCTCACCTCGCGGAGTTGCCCTGAGGGCTGAAGCTTTCTTT. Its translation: CASSPRGVALRAEAFF.

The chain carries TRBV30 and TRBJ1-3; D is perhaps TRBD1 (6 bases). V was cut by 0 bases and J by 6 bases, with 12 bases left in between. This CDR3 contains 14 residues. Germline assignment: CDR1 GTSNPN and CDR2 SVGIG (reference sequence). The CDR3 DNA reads TGTGCCTGGAGTGTAAGGGGGTACGAAAACACCATATATTTT. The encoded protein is CAWSVRGYENTIYF.

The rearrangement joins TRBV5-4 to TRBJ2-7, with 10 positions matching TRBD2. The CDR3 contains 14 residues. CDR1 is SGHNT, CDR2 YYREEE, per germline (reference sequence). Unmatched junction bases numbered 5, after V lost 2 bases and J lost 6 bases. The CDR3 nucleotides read TGTGCCAGCAGCTTAGCTAGCGGGAGTAGCGAGCAGTACTTC. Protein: CASSLASGSSEQYF.

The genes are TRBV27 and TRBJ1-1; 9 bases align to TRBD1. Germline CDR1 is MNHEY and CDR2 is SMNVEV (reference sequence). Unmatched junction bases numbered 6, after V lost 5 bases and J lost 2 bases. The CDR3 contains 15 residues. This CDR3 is CASSQWDRVNTEAFF. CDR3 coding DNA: TGTGCCAGCAGTCAATGGGACAGGGTCAACACTGAAGCTTTCTTT.

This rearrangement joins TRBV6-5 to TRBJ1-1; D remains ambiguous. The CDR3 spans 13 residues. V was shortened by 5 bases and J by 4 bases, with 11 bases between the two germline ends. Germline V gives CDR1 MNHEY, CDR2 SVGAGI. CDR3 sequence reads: CASSEVRSTEAFF. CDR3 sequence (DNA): TGTGCCAGCAGTGAGGTTCGGAGCACTGAAGCTTTCTTT.

This chain's CDR3 is CASSDTGHTDTQYF. The CDR3 region has the DNA TGTGCCAGCAGTGATACCGGTCACACAGATACGCAGTATTTT. This chain links TRBV25-1 with TRBJ2-3, with D hard to call. V lost 3 bases, J lost 2 bases, and 9 bases lay in between. CDR3 length: 14 residues. Germline CDR1 and CDR2: MGHDK and SYGVNS.

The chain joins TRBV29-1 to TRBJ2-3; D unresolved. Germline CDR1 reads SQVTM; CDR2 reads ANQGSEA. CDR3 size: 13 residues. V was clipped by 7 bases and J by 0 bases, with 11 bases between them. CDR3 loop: CSALDGSTDTQYF. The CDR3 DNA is TGCAGCGCCCTGGACGGCAGCACAGATACGCAGTATTTT.

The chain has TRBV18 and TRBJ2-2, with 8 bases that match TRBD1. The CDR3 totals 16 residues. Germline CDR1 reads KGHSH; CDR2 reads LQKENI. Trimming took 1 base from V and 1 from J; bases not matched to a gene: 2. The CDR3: CASSPRTGRNTGELFF. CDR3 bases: TGTGCCAGCTCACCACGGACAGGGAGGAACACCGGGGAGCTGTTTTTT.

The CDR3 coding sequence is TGTGCCAGCTCACAAGCGGGCACAGATACGCAGTATTTT. Translating gives CASSQAGTDTQYF. V gene TRBV18 combines with J gene TRBJ2-3, with D tentatively TRBD2 (5 bases). Trimming stripped 4 bases from V and 1 base from J, with 6 bases between. Germline V CDR1 and CDR2: KGHSH, LQKENI. The CDR3 is 13 residues long.

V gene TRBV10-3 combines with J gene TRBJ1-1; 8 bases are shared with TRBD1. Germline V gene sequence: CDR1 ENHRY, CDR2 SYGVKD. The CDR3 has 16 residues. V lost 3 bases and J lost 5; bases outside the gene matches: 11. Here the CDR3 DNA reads TGTGCCATCAGTGAAAGGGGCAGGGGGCGGGGAACTGAAGCTTTCTTT. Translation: CAISERGRGRGTEAFF.

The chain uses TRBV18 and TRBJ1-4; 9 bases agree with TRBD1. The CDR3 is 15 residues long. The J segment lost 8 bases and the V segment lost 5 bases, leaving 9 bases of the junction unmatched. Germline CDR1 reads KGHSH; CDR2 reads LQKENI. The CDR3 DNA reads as TGTGCCAGCTCATTGGGACAGGGAACGTGGGAAAAACTGTTTTTT. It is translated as CASSLGQGTWEKLFF.

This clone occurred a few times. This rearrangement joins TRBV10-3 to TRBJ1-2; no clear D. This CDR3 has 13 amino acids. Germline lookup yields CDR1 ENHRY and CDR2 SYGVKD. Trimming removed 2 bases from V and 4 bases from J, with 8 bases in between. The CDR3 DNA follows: TGTGCCATCAGTGAGCTAGCCTCCTATGGCTACACCTTC. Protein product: CAISELASYGYTF.

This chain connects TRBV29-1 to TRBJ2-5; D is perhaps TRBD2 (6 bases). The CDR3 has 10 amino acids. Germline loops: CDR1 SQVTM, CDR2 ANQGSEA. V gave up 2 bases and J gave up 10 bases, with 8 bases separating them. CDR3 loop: CSVERGIQYF. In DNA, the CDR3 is TGCAGCGTTGAACGGGGGATCCAGTACTTC.

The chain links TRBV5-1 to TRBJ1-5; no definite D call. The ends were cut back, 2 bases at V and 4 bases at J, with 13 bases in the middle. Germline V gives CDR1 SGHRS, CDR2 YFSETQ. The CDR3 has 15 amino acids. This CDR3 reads CASSLGPEVNQPQHF. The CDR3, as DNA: TGCGCCAGCAGCTTAGGCCCCGAGGTTAATCAGCCCCAGCATTTT.

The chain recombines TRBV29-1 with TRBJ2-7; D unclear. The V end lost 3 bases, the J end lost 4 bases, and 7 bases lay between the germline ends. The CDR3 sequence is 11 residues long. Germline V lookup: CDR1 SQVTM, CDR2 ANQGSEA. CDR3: CSVDSGYEQYF. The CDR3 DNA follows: TGCAGCGTTGATTCCGGTTACGAGCAGTACTTC.

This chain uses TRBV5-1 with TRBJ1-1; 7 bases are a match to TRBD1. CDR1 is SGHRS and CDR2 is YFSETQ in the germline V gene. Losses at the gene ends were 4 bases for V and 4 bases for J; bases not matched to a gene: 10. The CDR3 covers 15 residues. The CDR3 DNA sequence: TGCGCCAGCAGCCCCCCTCGGGACAGTCCCACTGAAGCTTTCTTT. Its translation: CASSPPRDSPTEAFF. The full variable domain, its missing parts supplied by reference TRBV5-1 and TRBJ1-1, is KAGVTQTPRYLIKTRGQQVTLSCSPISGHRSVSWYQQTPGQGLQFLFEYFSETQRNKGNFPGRFSGRQFSNSRSEMNVSTLELGDSALYLCASSPPRDSPTEAFFGQGTRLTVV.

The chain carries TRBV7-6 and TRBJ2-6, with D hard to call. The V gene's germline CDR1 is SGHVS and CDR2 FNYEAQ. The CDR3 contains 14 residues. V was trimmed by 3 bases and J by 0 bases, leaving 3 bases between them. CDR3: CASSFVSGANVLTF. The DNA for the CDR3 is TGTGCCAGCAGCTTCGTCTCTGGGGCCAACGTCCTGACTTTC.

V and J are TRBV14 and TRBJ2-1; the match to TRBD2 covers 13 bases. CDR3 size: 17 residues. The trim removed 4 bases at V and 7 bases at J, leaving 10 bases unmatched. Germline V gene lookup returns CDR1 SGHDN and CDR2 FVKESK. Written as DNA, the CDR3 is TGTGCCAGCAGCCCTTCGACTAGCGGGAGGCCTTGGAATGAGCAGTTCTTC. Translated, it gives CASSPSTSGRPWNEQFF.

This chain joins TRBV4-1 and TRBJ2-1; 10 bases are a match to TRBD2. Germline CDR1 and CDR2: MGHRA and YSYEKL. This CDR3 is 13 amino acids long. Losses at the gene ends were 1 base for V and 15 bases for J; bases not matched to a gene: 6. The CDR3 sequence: CASSQGSGRAVFF. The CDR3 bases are TGCGCCAGCAGCCAAGGGAGCGGGAGGGCCGTGTTCTTC.